This TCR beta chain was sequenced for a study of OX40 agonist ivuxolimab in advanced cancers. Germline-derived CDR1 and CDR2 are MGHRA and YSYEKL. Trimming pared 1 base from V and 3 bases from J, leaving 15 bases between. This CDR3 is built from 17 residues. The protocol was immunoSEQ multiplex PCR, while the TCRdb copy is restricted to in-frame clones and leaves out a portion. The sample contains tens of thousands of clones, approximately 88% of which appear only once. The sequence was obtained from an adult with an advanced solid tumor such as melanoma, head and neck, liver or kidney cancer. The material was CD4+ or CD8+ T cells sorted from blood, obtained in a trial of the OX40 agonist ivuxolimab. The chain is built from TRBV4-1 and TRBJ2-2; tentative D call: TRBD1 (6 bases). CDR3 nucleotides: TGCGCCAGCAGCCAAGGCACAGGGATTAAGGACACCGGGGAGCTGTTTTTT. The encoded protein is CASSQGTGIKDTGELFF.